The 32 T cell receptor beta chains below all came from one sample that was sequenced in a study of shared clonotypes between healthy human individuals. The protocol was immunoSEQ multiplex PCR, while the TCRdb copy is restricted to in-frame clones and leaves out a portion. The sample consists of a few million clones, 90% to 95% of them appearing once. The sequenced sample consisted of naive CD4+ T cells from PBMCs. The subset: CD45RA+ positively selected. These receptors originate from a man aged 18 to 30 in good health. Some clones in this sample may be carry-over from other donors' samples.

The J gene is TRBJ1-5, the V gene TRBV6-5; D may be TRBD1 (6 bases). V was cut by 6 bases and J by 0 bases, with 12 bases left in between. Germline CDR1 MNHEY, CDR2 SVGAGI. The CDR3 consists of 15 residues. The CDR3: CASRPHRDSNQPQHF. DNA for the CDR3: TGTGCCAGCAGGCCCCACAGGGATAGCAATCAGCCCCAGCATTTT.

The sample holds one count of this clone. The chain has TRBV7-9 and TRBJ2-7, with 11 nucleotides matching TRBD2. Germline trimming cut 3 bases from V and 6 bases from J; bases unmatched to any gene: 7. The CDR3 totals 15 residues. The germline V gene has CDR1 SEHNR and CDR2 FQNEAQ (reference sequence). CDR3 coding DNA: TGTGCCAGCAGCTTCCTACTAGCGGGAGTCACCGAGCAGTACTTC. Its protein product is CASSFLLAGVTEQYF.

The chain carries TRBV7-9 and TRBJ2-3; D not certain. The V gene's germline CDR1 is SEHNR and CDR2 FQNEAQ (reference sequence). Deletions cut 2 bases from V and 1 base from J, with 10 bases between. CDR3 length: 15 amino acids. This CDR3 is CASSLSQLRTDTQYF. In DNA form, the CDR3 reads TGTGCCAGCAGCTTAAGTCAACTACGCACAGATACGCAGTATTTT.

This clone has a handful of counts. CDR3 nucleotide sequence: TGTGCCACCGGGAGGGAAGTGGGGTATGGCTACACCTTC. Translating it yields CATGREVGYGYTF. The chain combines TRBV6-1 with TRBJ1-2; D is undetermined. V lost 10 bases, J lost 5 bases, and 17 bases lay in between. This CDR3 contains 13 residues. Germline V gene data show CDR1 as MNHNS and CDR2 as SASEGT.

The J gene is TRBJ2-5, the V gene TRBV9, with D tentatively TRBD1 (6 bases). Germline V gene lookup returns CDR1 SGDLS and CDR2 YYNGEE. The length of the CDR3 is 15 residues. Trimming stripped 0 bases from V and 5 bases from J, with 14 bases between. CDR3 DNA sequence: TGTGCCAGCAGCGTAGAGTCAGGGGATGGCGAGACCCAGTACTTC. Amino acids: CASSVESGDGETQYF.

The chain links TRBV6-6 to TRBJ2-7; 8 positions match TRBD1. V gave up 4 bases and J gave up 1 base; unmatched junction bases: 3. The CDR3 is made up of 14 amino acids. The germline gives CDR1 MNHNY, CDR2 SVGAGI (reference sequence). CDR3 residues: CASSSWTGSYEQYF. The DNA of the CDR3 is TGTGCCAGCAGTTCGTGGACAGGGTCCTACGAGCAGTACTTC.

This chain joins TRBV28 and TRBJ2-1; perhaps TRBD2 as D (6 bases). V lost 4 bases and J lost 4, with 14 bases in between. The CDR3 runs 15 residues. The germline gives CDR1 MDHEN, CDR2 SYDVKM. The CDR3 nucleotides are TGTGCCAGCAGTTACTCTAGCGCGGGGTACAATGAGCAGTTCTTC. This encodes CASSYSSAGYNEQFF.

The V and J genes are TRBV6-5 and TRBJ2-4, with 7 bases that match TRBD1. This CDR3 region has 16 residues. Per germline, CDR1 MNHEY and CDR2 SVGAGI. The junction had 8 bases not matched to a gene; V was cut back by 4 bases and J by 2 bases. The CDR3 reads CASSSLAGGTKNIQYF. The CDR3 nucleotides read TGTGCCAGCAGTTCTTTGGCAGGGGGAACCAAAAACATTCAGTACTTC.

This sequence joins TRBV15 and TRBJ1-4, with TRBD1 identical over 7 bases. This CDR3 is built from 15 residues. Germline lookup yields CDR1 LNHNV and CDR2 YYDKDF (reference sequence). V gave up 4 bases and J gave up 4 bases; unmatched junction bases: 6. CDR3 amino acids: CATSTNRGRNEKLFF. In nucleotides, the CDR3 is TGTGCCACCAGCACCAACAGGGGTCGTAATGAAAAACTGTTTTTT.

This sequence joins TRBV7-9 and TRBJ1-3; maybe TRBD1 (5 bases). Per germline, CDR1 SEHNR and CDR2 FQNEAQ (reference sequence). The CDR3 runs 17 residues. V was pared by 4 bases and J by 2 bases, with 18 bases between. The CDR3 DNA is TGTGCCAGCAGCTCAATCCGGAAGGGGTTAACTGGAAACACCATATATTTT. It is translated as CASSSIRKGLTGNTIYF.

V and J are TRBV4-1 and TRBJ2-4; no reliable D call. Germline CDR1 reads MGHRA; CDR2 reads YSYEKL. Trimming removed 4 bases at V and 3 bases at J, with 28 bases between. The CDR3 extends over 20 amino acids. CDR3 region: CASSPSLGKLTARVKNIQYF. DNA of the CDR3: TGCGCCAGCAGCCCCAGCCTGGGGAAACTGACCGCTAGAGTCAAAAACATTCAGTACTTC.

Details on this clone: This sample also contains other DNA sequences that code for the same CDR3. The chain combines TRBV7-3 with TRBJ2-1; D is possibly TRBD1 or TRBD2 (6 bases each). The CDR3 totals 15 residues. V lost 4 bases, J lost 4 bases, and 14 bases lay in between. The germline CDR1 and CDR2 sequences are SGHTA and FQGTGA. The CDR3 spells CASSSAGGPYNEQFF. The CDR3 DNA is TGTGCCAGCAGCTCAGCTGGGGGGCCTTACAATGAGCAGTTCTTC.

The chain is built from TRBV5-4 and TRBJ2-3; 12 bases line up with TRBD2. The trim removed 4 bases at V and 0 bases at J, leaving 6 bases unmatched. The germline CDR1 and CDR2 sequences are SGHNT and YYREEE (reference sequence). There are 17 residues in the CDR3. The CDR3 nucleotides read TGTGCCAGCAGCAAAATCCTAGCGGGAGGGAGCACAGATACGCAGTATTTT. Its translation is CASSKILAGGSTDTQYF.

The chain combines TRBV7-3 with TRBJ2-1; 10 bases are shared with TRBD2. The length of the CDR3 is 15 residues. Germline values: CDR1 SGHTA, CDR2 FQGTGA. Trimming removed 5 bases from V and 4 bases from J; junction bases left unmatched: 5. This CDR3 is CASSPSGRAYNEQFF. CDR3 bases: TGTGCCAGCAGCCCGAGCGGGAGGGCTTACAATGAGCAGTTCTTC.

This chain links TRBV7-3 with TRBJ1-2, with 7 positions matching TRBD1. The V and J ends lost 5 bases and 3 bases, in that order; junction bases with no gene match: 12. This CDR3 comprises 16 residues. Germline V gives CDR1 SGHTA, CDR2 FQGTGA. CDR3 sequence (DNA): TGTGCCAGCAGCCGGGAGAGACAGGGTCGGGACTATGGCTACACCTTC. Protein sequence: CASSRERQGRDYGYTF.

The chain couples TRBV10-3 to TRBJ2-1, with 12 nucleotides matching TRBD2. The CDR3 is 16 amino acids. V gave up 3 bases and J gave up 9 bases; unmatched junction bases: 9. Germline V CDR1 and CDR2: ENHRY, SYGVKD. The CDR3 nucleotides read TGTGCCATCAGTGACGCTAGGAAGACTAGCGGGAGTGAGCAGTTCTTC. Its protein is CAISDARKTSGSEQFF.

This clone was seen more than once but under ten times. The sample contains more than one DNA sequence encoding this CDR3. The rearrangement uses TRBV5-1 and TRBJ2-1, with a possible D match to TRBD2 (5 bases). The germline V gene encodes CDR1 SGHRS and CDR2 YFSETQ. This CDR3 is 15 amino acids long. Between the trimmed V and J ends, which lost 1 base and 0 bases, there was a span of 8 bases. CDR3 in DNA: TGCGCCAGCAGCTTGCCGGGGAGCTCCTACAATGAGCAGTTCTTC. Amino acid sequence: CASSLPGSSYNEQFF. The whole variable domain, filled in from reference TRBV5-1 and TRBJ2-1, reads KAGVTQTPRYLIKTRGQQVTLSCSPISGHRSVSWYQQTPGQGLQFLFEYFSETQRNKGNFPGRFSGRQFSNSRSEMNVSTLELGDSALYLCASSLPGSSYNEQFFGPGTRLTVL.

As for this clone: The sample carries other DNA sequences with the same CDR3. V is TRBV6-5 and J is TRBJ1-5; no firm D call. Germline CDR1 and CDR2: MNHEY and SVGAGI. V lost 2 bases to trimming and J lost 6 bases, with 8 bases between them. The CDR3 totals 13 residues. The CDR3 DNA reads as TGTGCCAGCAGTTACGATAGGGCTCAGCCCCAGCATTTT. It encodes CASSYDRAQPQHF.

The chain recombines TRBV6-5 with TRBJ2-7; 7 positions agree with TRBD2. Trimming removed 4 bases from V and 1 base from J; junction bases left unmatched: 4. The CDR3 runs to 14 residues. Germline V gives CDR1 MNHEY, CDR2 SVGAGI. The CDR3 protein is CASSFLRGSYEQYF. CDR3 DNA: TGTGCCAGCAGTTTCCTGCGGGGGTCCTACGAGCAGTACTTC.

CDR3 nucleotides: TGTGCCAGCAGGCCAACAGGGACCCTCCAAGAGACCCAGTACTTC. Translating gives CASRPTGTLQETQYF. The chain joins TRBV28 to TRBJ2-5, with D perhaps matching TRBD1 (6 bases). This CDR3 has 15 residues. Germline V gene lookup returns CDR1 MDHEN and CDR2 SYDVKM. V was clipped by 6 bases and J by 1 base, with 15 bases between them.

The chain is built from TRBV4-1 and TRBJ2-7; 8 positions match TRBD1. The CDR3 extends over 16 amino acids. J lost 6 bases, V lost 3 bases, and 13 bases had no gene match. Germline-derived CDR1 and CDR2 are MGHRA and YSYEKL. CDR3 nucleotides: TGCGCCAGCAGCCAGTTCCCCAGGGGGCTTGTTCGCGAGCAGTACTTC. Its protein is CASSQFPRGLVREQYF.

The chain uses TRBV27 and TRBJ1-5; the match to TRBD1 covers 11 bases. Germline V gives CDR1 MNHEY, CDR2 SMNVEV (reference sequence). The ends lost 6 bases at V and 6 bases at J; junction bases unmatched: 7. The CDR3 is made up of 15 amino acids. CDR3 region: CASSPDRGLVQPQHF. The CDR3, as DNA: TGTGCCAGCAGCCCGGACAGGGGGCTTGTTCAGCCCCAGCATTTT.

CDR3 nucleotide sequence: TGTGCCAGCAGCCGGACTAGCGGAGGGTCCAATGAGCAGTTCTTC. Amino acid sequence: CASSRTSGGSNEQFF. V usage is TRBV11-2 and J usage is TRBJ2-1; the match to TRBD2 covers 10 bases. Germline loops: CDR1 SGHAT, CDR2 FQNNGV. The CDR3 consists of 15 residues. V trimming: 5 bases; J trimming: 6 bases; junction bases outside the gene matches: 7.

This sequence joins TRBV28 and TRBJ2-1, with D tentatively TRBD1 (5 bases). The germline V gene encodes CDR1 MDHEN and CDR2 SYDVKM. The CDR3 loop spans 14 amino acids. Trimming left V 2 bases short and J 3 bases short, with 8 bases between. The CDR3 spells CASSLPRGYNEQFF. Written as DNA, the CDR3 is TGTGCCAGCAGTTTACCTAGGGGCTACAATGAGCAGTTCTTC.

Regarding this clone: In the same sample, other DNA sequences code for this CDR3. The CDR3 sequence: CASSPLAGGTDTQYF. The CDR3 nucleotides are TGCGCCAGCAGCCCTCTAGCGGGGGGGACAGATACGCAGTATTTT. The chain links TRBV5-1 to TRBJ2-3, with TRBD2 identical over 12 bases. CDR3 length: 15 amino acids. V was clipped by 4 bases and J by 3 bases; unmatched bases: 3. CDR1 and CDR2 (germline): SGHRS, YFSETQ.

The CDR3 DNA follows: TGTGCCATCAGTGAGTTTTACAGGGGGCGCGGAAACACCATATATTTT. Its protein is CAISEFYRGRGNTIYF. The V call is TRBV10-3, the J call TRBJ1-3, with 9 bases that match TRBD1. Germline V gene lookup returns CDR1 ENHRY and CDR2 SYGVKD. The CDR3 spans 16 residues. V lost 1 base, J lost 4 bases, and 5 bases stayed unmatched.

This clone was counted a single time. The rearrangement joins TRBV19 to TRBJ2-1; D may correspond to TRBD1 or TRBD2 (7 bases each). Looked up from germline, CDR1 is LNHDA and CDR2 is SQIVND (reference sequence). The V gene lost 6 bases and the J gene lost 2 bases, with 17 bases spanning the gap. The CDR3 contains 16 residues. CDR3 loop: CASRKGAGETYNEQFF. Here the CDR3 DNA reads TGTGCCAGTAGGAAGGGGGCGGGAGAGACCTACAATGAGCAGTTCTTC. Filled out from reference TRBV19 and TRBJ2-1, the complete variable domain reads DGGITQSPKYLFRKEGQNVTLSCEQNLNHDAMYWYRQDPGQGLRLIYYSQIVNDFQKGDIAEGYSVSREKKESFPLTVTSAQKNPTAFYLCASRKGAGETYNEQFFGPGTRLTVL.

The chain recombines TRBV11-3 with TRBJ2-3, with 7 bases lining up with TRBD1. V was clipped by 5 bases and J by 3 bases; unmatched bases: 5. The CDR3 runs to 14 residues. Germline V gene lookup returns CDR1 SGHNT and CDR2 YENEEA. CDR3 DNA: TGTGCCAGCAGCACGGGACAGAGAACAGATACGCAGTATTTT. Protein sequence: CASSTGQRTDTQYF.

This chain connects TRBV7-3 to TRBJ2-1; D gene unclear. Trimming pared 5 bases from V and 0 bases from J, leaving 14 bases between. The CDR3 extends over 16 amino acids. Germline V CDR1 and CDR2: SGHTA, FQGTGA. CDR3 residues: CASSPQTRSSYNEQFF. DNA for the CDR3: TGTGCCAGCAGCCCACAGACCAGAAGCTCCTACAATGAGCAGTTCTTC.

This chain connects TRBV28 to TRBJ1-1, with 9 bases matching TRBD1. J lost 4 bases, V lost 6 bases, and 6 bases had no gene match. Germline V lookup: CDR1 MDHEN, CDR2 SYDVKM. This CDR3 has 14 amino acids. CDR3 nucleotide sequence: TGTGCCAGCAGAAGAACAGGGGGCGGCACTGAAGCTTTCTTT. This codes for CASRRTGGGTEAFF.

The chain is built from TRBV4-3 and TRBJ2-2, with D possibly matching TRBD2 (5 bases). The CDR3 extends over 16 amino acids. V was trimmed by 3 bases and J by 7 bases, leaving 18 bases between them. CDR1 and CDR2 from the germline V gene are LGHNA and YSLEER. DNA for the CDR3: TGCGCCAGCAGCCACACCGGGGATATTGAAATCGGGGAGCTGTTTTTT. Residues: CASSHTGDIEIGELFF.

A remark on this clone: The same CDR3 also results from other DNA sequences found in this sample. The chain couples TRBV5-1 to TRBJ1-5, with a weak D call TRBD1 (6 bases). V was pared by 0 bases and J by 3 bases, with 10 bases between. The germline gives CDR1 SGHRS, CDR2 YFSETQ. The length of the CDR3 is 15 residues. The CDR3 DNA is TGCGCCAGCAGCTTGGAGGGGGGAACCAATCAGCCCCAGCATTTT. It yields the protein CASSLEGGTNQPQHF.